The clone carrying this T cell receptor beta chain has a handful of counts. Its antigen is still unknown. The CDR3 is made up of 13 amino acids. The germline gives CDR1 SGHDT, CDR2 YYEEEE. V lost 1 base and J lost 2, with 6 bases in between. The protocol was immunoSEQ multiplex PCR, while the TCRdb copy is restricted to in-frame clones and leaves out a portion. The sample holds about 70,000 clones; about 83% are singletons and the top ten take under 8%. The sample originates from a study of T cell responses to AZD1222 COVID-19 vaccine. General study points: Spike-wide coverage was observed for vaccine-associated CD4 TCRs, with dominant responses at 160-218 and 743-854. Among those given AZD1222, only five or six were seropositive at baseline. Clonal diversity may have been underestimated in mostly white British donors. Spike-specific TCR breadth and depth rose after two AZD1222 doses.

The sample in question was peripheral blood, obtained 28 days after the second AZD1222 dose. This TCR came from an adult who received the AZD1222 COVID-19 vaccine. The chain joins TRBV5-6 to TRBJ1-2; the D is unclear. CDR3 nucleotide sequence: TGTGCCAGCAGCTTGTGGGCGAACTATGGCTACACCTTC. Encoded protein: CASSLWANYGYTF.